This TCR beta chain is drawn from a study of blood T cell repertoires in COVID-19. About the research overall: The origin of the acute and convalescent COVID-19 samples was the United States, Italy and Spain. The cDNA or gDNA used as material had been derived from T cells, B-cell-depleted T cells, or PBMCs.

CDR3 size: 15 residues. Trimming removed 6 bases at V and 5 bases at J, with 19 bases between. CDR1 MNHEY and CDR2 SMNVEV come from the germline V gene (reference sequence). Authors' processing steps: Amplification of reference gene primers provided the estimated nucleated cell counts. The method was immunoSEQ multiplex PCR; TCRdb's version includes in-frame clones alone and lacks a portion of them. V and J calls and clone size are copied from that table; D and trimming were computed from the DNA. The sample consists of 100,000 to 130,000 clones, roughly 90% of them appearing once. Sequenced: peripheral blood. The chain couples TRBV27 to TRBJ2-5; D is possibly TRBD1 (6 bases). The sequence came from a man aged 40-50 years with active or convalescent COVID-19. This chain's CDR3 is CASSLSGVGWETQYF. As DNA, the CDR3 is TGTGCCAGCAGCCTCTCAGGGGTTGGTTGGGAGACCCAGTACTTC.